This TCR beta chain was profiled in a study of cytomegalovirus exposure and HLA in healthy donors. Overall study context: Assignment to the Caucasian-associated ancestry cluster applied to over 70% of the approximately 370 genotyped donors. Study results and caveats: Per a prior analysis, the majority of TCR beta V segments were productive roughly 87% or roughly 30% of the time.

This clone was picked up a small number of times. The antigen is undetermined. At one end the junction does not follow the germline gene, possibly because of a read error. The CDR3 is made up of 11 amino acids. Looked up from germline, CDR1 is SEHNR and CDR2 is FQNEAQ (reference sequence). PCR involved 60 Vbeta and 13 Jbeta primers. Sequencing was performed with immunoSEQ multiplex PCR; in TCRdb, only in-frame clones are kept and a portion is missing. Of about 160,000 clones in the sample, about 80% are singletons; the top ten hold about 1.3%. The source is a man younger than 40 in good health and CMV-seronegative. Sample: PBMCs. This chain links TRBV7-9 with TRBJ2-7; D remains ambiguous. CDR3 nucleotides: TGTTCCAGCAGCCCCGAGGTCGAGCAGTACTTC. Its translation is CSSSPEVEQYF.